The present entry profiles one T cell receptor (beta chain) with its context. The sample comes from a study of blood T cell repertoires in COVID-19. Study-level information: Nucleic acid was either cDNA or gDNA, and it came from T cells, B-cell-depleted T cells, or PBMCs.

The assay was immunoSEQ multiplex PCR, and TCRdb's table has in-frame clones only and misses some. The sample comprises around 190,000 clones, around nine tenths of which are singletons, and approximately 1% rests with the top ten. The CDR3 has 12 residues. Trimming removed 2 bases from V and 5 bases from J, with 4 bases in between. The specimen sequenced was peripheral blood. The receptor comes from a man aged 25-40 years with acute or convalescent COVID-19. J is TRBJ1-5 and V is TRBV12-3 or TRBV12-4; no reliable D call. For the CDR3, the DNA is TGTGCCAGCAGTTTACTAGATCAGCCCCAGCATTTT. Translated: CASSLLDQPQHF.